The entry that follows covers one T cell receptor beta chain sequence. Its antigen is currently not known. A Human TCR Profiling Kit was used to prepare UMI-labeled 5' RACE TCRbeta libraries. Every TCRbeta library was prepared in parallel, with the same number of PCR cycles used for all of the libraries. Concerning the study's data processing: The number of functional CDR3beta clonotypes in each TCRbeta library ranged from roughly 2,900 to 20,000. UMI extraction and consensus assembly used MIGEC 1.2.9, requiring at least three reads per UMI. MiXCR 3.0.3 was used to extract the in-frame CDR3beta repertoires. Each sample was downsampled to 42,000 randomly selected UMIs before diversity metrics were calculated in VDJtools 1.2.1. For each sample pair, the repertoire overlap metrics D, R and F2 were calculated in VDJtools using the top 3,000 clones. Reprocessed by TCRdb, the reads give a single entry per CDR3 protein sequence, without DNA. Clone size and V and J calls follow TCRdb, not the original study. The sample table records about 10,000 distinct CDR3 sequences. The ten largest clones add up to roughly a fifth of the sample.

The data belong to a study of human CD8 memory T cell subsets (TCRdb year 2020). Notes on the research overall: TCRbeta repertoires of stem-like (TSTEM), progenitor exhausted-like (TPEX) and effector memory CD8+ T cell subsets were compared to assess their clonal relationships. Six donors each provided TSTEM, TPEX and effector memory subsets, and TCRbeta repertoires were obtained from all six. Study-wide findings and limitations: Chao1 estimates suggested greater repertoire diversity in TSTEM than in TPEX subsets, potentially reflecting a broader range of specificities. Sequencing was limited to TCRbeta chains, and the repertoire comparisons were based on more than five donors analyzed with paired t-tests and Bonferroni correction. Both stem-like subsets shared clonotypes with effector memory cells, but TSTEM and TPEX repertoires overlapped minimally, suggesting distinct antigen spectra. Similarly high normalized Shannon-Wiener diversity was shown by TSTEM and TPEX subsets, whereas comparatively lower diversity was seen in effector memory subsets.

Density gradient separation was used to isolate peripheral blood mononuclear cells from healthy donor buffy coats. In the study, negative magnetic separation with EasySep or MojoSort CD8+ T cell isolation kits was used to enrich total CD8+ T cells. An RNeasy Mini Kit was used to extract total RNA from duplicate vials of approximately 140,000 sorted CD8+ T cells per subset. PBMCs were used either fresh or after being cryopreserved in fetal bovine serum containing approximately 10% DMSO. Fluorescence-activated cell sorting on a FACSAria III was used to sort the CD8+ T cell subsets to purity. The specimen sequenced was CD8+ T cells from PBMCs. The TCR comes from a human donor in good health.

The CDR3 sequence is CASSSRAGTGLFVAKNIQYF. The sequence is built from TRBV13 and TRBJ2-4; without DNA, the TCRdb call of TRBD1 cannot be checked. Taken from the germline V gene (reference sequence), the CDR1 and CDR2 loops are PRHDT and FYEKMQ. The CDR3, cysteine through phenylalanine, is 20 amino acids long. DNA is not recorded here. The CDR3 plus the reference TRBV13 and TRBJ2-4 genes for the other parts give the full variable domain: AAGVIQSPRHLIKEKRETATLKCYPIPRHDTVYWYQQGPGQDPQFLISFYEKMQSDKGSIPDRFSAQQFSDYHSELNMSSLELGDSALYFCASSSRAGTGLFVAKNIQYFGAGTRLSVL.